The 29 T cell receptor beta chains presented below share a single source sample, sequenced in a study of control samples from healthy donors and cancer patients. Produced via immunoSEQ multiplex PCR; TCRdb's table is partial and in-frame only. The profile shows tens of thousands of clones, 75% to 90% of them singletons. The sample consisted of blood. Receptors were obtained from a man in his sixties or seventies in good health.

This rearrangement joins TRBV12-3 or TRBV12-4 to TRBJ2-3, with D perhaps TRBD2 (5 bases). The V and J ends lost 5 bases and 6 bases respectively, with 6 bases between them. This CDR3 comprises 11 residues. The CDR3 loop reads CASSTRDTQYF. The CDR3 DNA reads as TGTGCCAGCAGTACTAGGGATACGCAGTATTTT.

By its share, this clone is medium-sized (0.01 to 0.1%). The genes are TRBV2 and TRBJ2-2, with a weak D call TRBD1 (6 bases). The CDR3 runs 23 residues. Between the trimmed V and J ends, which lost 8 bases and 5 bases, there was a span of 42 bases. Germline V gives CDR1 SNHLY, CDR2 FYNNEI. The CDR3 spells CASRLSGNLKWAGVGVGTGELFF. CDR3 nucleotide sequence: TGTGCCAGCCGTCTGTCGGGAAACCTTAAATGGGCAGGGGTTGGAGTGGGGACCGGGGAGCTGTTTTTT.

This clone was seen only a few times. The chain has TRBV29-1 and TRBJ1-2, with TRBD1 identical over 9 bases. The V segment lost 4 bases and the J segment 6 bases; nucleotides outside the gene matches: 12. The CDR3 runs to 15 residues. Germline CDR1 reads SQVTM; CDR2 reads ANQGSEA. This CDR3 is CSVGRGGQGGHGYTF. The CDR3 DNA reads as TGCAGCGTTGGTCGAGGGGGACAGGGCGGGCATGGCTACACCTTC.

This chain connects TRBV7-8 to TRBJ2-1; no firm D call. The V gene lost 1 base and the J gene lost 4 bases, with 11 bases spanning the gap. Germline assignment: CDR1 SGHVS and CDR2 FQNEAQ. The CDR3 length is 15 residues. This chain's CDR3 is CASSLVVVTYNEQFF. The CDR3 nucleotides read TGTGCCAGCAGCTTAGTGGTCGTCACTTACAATGAGCAGTTCTTC.

The rearrangement joins TRBV15 to TRBJ1-1; tentatively, D is TRBD1 (5 bases). The length of the CDR3 is 13 residues. The germline V gene has CDR1 LNHNV and CDR2 YYDKDF (reference sequence). V gave up 1 base and J gave up 10 bases, with 13 bases separating them. CDR3 sequence reads: CATSRGSLQGAFF. In DNA, the CDR3 is TGTGCCACCAGCAGAGGGTCTCTCCAGGGAGCTTTCTTT.

This chain uses TRBV24-1 with TRBJ2-3; the D gene is possibly TRBD1 (6 bases). The CDR3 consists of 14 residues. CDR1 is KGHDR and CDR2 is SFDVKD in the germline V gene. The V and J ends lost 1 base and 4 bases respectively, with 8 bases between them. This chain's CDR3 is CATSDLEGADTQYF. CDR3 nucleotides: TGTGCCACCAGTGATTTAGAGGGGGCAGATACGCAGTATTTT.

The DNA for the CDR3 is TGTGCCAGCAGTGTGACTAGCGGGAGGCTCTTGGGGCTCGAGCAGTACTTC. Translating it yields CASSVTSGRLLGLEQYF. This chain joins TRBV25-1 and TRBJ2-7; 13 bases agree with TRBD2. V was clipped by 4 bases and J by 6 bases; unmatched bases: 12. The CDR3 is made up of 17 amino acids. Germline values: CDR1 MGHDK, CDR2 SYGVNS.

The chain has TRBV6-1 and TRBJ1-2; D gene uncertain. Trimming cost V 2 bases and J 5 bases, with 6 bases left between them. The CDR3 loop spans 12 amino acids. CDR1 and CDR2 from the germline V gene are MNHNS and SASEGT. CDR3 protein: CASSEPGYGYTF. As DNA, the CDR3 is TGTGCCAGCAGTGAACCGGGTTATGGCTACACCTTC.

There are a few counts of this clone. The chain joins TRBV5-4 to TRBJ2-3; tentatively, D is TRBD1 or TRBD2 (6 bases each). Germline V lookup: CDR1 SGHNT, CDR2 YYREEE (reference sequence). This CDR3 has 14 amino acids. The V end was cut by 1 base, the J end by 6 bases, with 12 bases between. CDR3 in DNA: TGTGCCAGCAGCTTGCCCGGGGGCAGGGATACGCAGTATTTT. This sequence encodes CASSLPGGRDTQYF.

Note on this clone: The same CDR3 is also encoded by other DNA sequences in this sample. The chain carries TRBV18 and TRBJ2-2, with 8 positions matching TRBD1. Germline V gene data show CDR1 as KGHSH and CDR2 as LQKENI. CDR3 length: 14 amino acids. V gave up 3 bases and J gave up 5 bases; unmatched junction bases: 2. DNA for the CDR3: TGTGCCAGCTCACCCAGGGGGCGTACCGGGGAGCTGTTTTTT. Translation: CASSPRGRTGELFF. The variable domain in full, completed from reference TRBV18 and TRBJ2-2, reads NAGVMQNPRHLVRRRGQEARLRCSPMKGHSHVYWYRQLPEEGLKFMVYLQKENIIDESGMPKERFSAEFPKEGPSILRIQQVVRGDSAAYFCASSPRGRTGELFFGEGSRLTVL.

This clone showed up just a few times. V gene TRBV5-1 combines with J gene TRBJ1-2; 8 nucleotides match TRBD1. This CDR3 spans 14 amino acids. V was clipped by 4 bases and J by 4 bases; unmatched bases: 6. Germline lookup yields CDR1 SGHRS and CDR2 YFSETQ. The CDR3 here is CASSPRGQAYGYTF. CDR3 in DNA: TGCGCCAGCAGCCCTAGGGGACAGGCCTATGGCTACACCTTC.

There are a few counts of this clone. The genes are TRBV6-2 or TRBV6-3 and TRBJ2-1, with 8 bases that match TRBD2. The CDR3 sequence is 19 residues long. V was clipped by 6 bases and J by 8 bases; unmatched bases: 24. In germline, CDR1 is MNHEY, CDR2 SVGEGT. The CDR3 region is CASSRRPGGAGGEDYEQFF. CDR3 coding DNA: TGTGCCAGCAGCCGACGCCCGGGGGGGGCCGGTGGCGAGGATTATGAGCAGTTCTTC.

V gene TRBV5-1 combines with J gene TRBJ2-5, with a weak D call TRBD2 (5 bases). Germline V lookup: CDR1 SGHRS, CDR2 YFSETQ. With 3 bases removed from V and 9 bases from J, the gap between germline ends came to 9 bases. The CDR3 totals 11 residues. In DNA form, the CDR3 reads TGCGCCAGCAGCTCGATGGAGGCCCAGTACTTC. It translates to CASSSMEAQYF. The full variable domain, its missing parts supplied by reference TRBV5-1 and TRBJ2-5, is KAGVTQTPRYLIKTRGQQVTLSCSPISGHRSVSWYQQTPGQGLQFLFEYFSETQRNKGNFPGRFSGRQFSNSRSEMNVSTLELGDSALYLCASSSMEAQYFGPGTRLLVL.

The J gene is TRBJ2-7, the V gene TRBV3-1 (or the pseudogene TRBV3-2); D may be TRBD1 (7 bases). CDR1 and CDR2 from the germline V gene are LGHDT and YNNKEL (reference sequence). V was trimmed by 8 bases and J by 3 bases, leaving 20 bases between them. The CDR3 loop spans 15 amino acids. DNA for the CDR3: TGTGCCAGCGGTTTATACGGAGGGGGCGGCTACGAGCAGTACTTC. Protein: CASGLYGGGGYEQYF.

CDR3 bases: TGTGCCAGCAGCTTGGACGCGGGTCGTTCTGGAAACACCATATATTTT. The encoded protein is CASSLDAGRSGNTIYF. The chain uses TRBV5-5 and TRBJ1-3; the D is unclear. The CDR3 runs 16 residues. The germline gives CDR1 SGHKS, CDR2 YYEKEE (reference sequence). V lost 0 bases and J lost 1, with 11 bases in between.

The chain is built from TRBV5-1 and TRBJ2-7; no firm D call. In germline, CDR1 is SGHRS, CDR2 YFSETQ. V lost 1 base to trimming and J lost 2 bases, with 7 bases between them. This CDR3 is 13 amino acids long. CDR3 bases: TGCGCCAGCAGCTTGCCAGGAGCCTACGAGCAGTACTTC. Its translation: CASSLPGAYEQYF.

The rearrangement joins TRBV30 to TRBJ2-7; TRBD2 is a possible D gene (5 bases). CDR1 is GTSNPN, CDR2 SVGIG, per germline (reference sequence). The CDR3 runs to 14 residues. V lost 2 bases to trimming and J lost 0 bases, with 11 bases between them. The CDR3 coding sequence is TGTGCCTGGAGTCGTTCTAGCACCTCCTACGAGCAGTACTTC. Its translation: CAWSRSSTSYEQYF.

This clone was counted only a few times. The chain combines TRBV7-8 with TRBJ2-7; 9 nucleotides agree with TRBD1. Germline CDR1 is SGHVS and CDR2 is FQNEAQ. After removal of 5 bases from V and 3 bases from J, the junction contained 5 bases not matched to a gene. CDR3 size: 14 residues. Here the CDR3 DNA reads TGTGCCAGCAGCCAATGGACAGGGGACTACGAGCAGTACTTC. It translates to CASSQWTGDYEQYF.

This rearrangement joins TRBV11-3 to TRBJ2-2; tentatively, D is TRBD1 or TRBD2 (5 bases each). Trimming took off 2 bases at V and 9 bases at J, with 13 bases between the two ends. The germline V gene encodes CDR1 SGHNT and CDR2 YENEEA. This CDR3 has 14 amino acids. The CDR3 reads CASSLSLVGRELFF. The CDR3 coding sequence is TGTGCCAGCAGCTTAAGTTTAGTGGGACGGGAGCTGTTTTTT. The complete variable domain, with remaining parts taken from reference TRBV11-3 and TRBJ2-2, reads EAGVVQSPRYKIIEKKQPVAFWCNPISGHNTLYWYLQNLGQGPELLIRYENEEAVDDSQLPKDRFSAERLKGVDSTLKIQPAELGDSAVYLCASSLSLVGRELFFGEGSRLTVL.

This chain uses TRBV6-5 with TRBJ2-7; perhaps TRBD1 as D (8 bases). Germline V gene sequence: CDR1 MNHEY, CDR2 SVGAGI. The CDR3 consists of 15 residues. Trimming stripped 7 bases from V and 2 bases from J, with 18 bases between. DNA for the CDR3: TGTGCCAGCACCAGGGGGGGACAGGACACCTACGAGCAGTACTTC. This translates into CASTRGGQDTYEQYF.

This clone was recorded a few times. V and J are TRBV4-2 and TRBJ2-2; D gene uncertain. Germline CDR1 is LGHNA and CDR2 is YNFKEQ. The V end lost 3 bases, the J end lost 4 bases, and 9 bases lay between the germline ends. The CDR3 consists of 14 residues. The CDR3 DNA reads TGTGCCAGCAGCCACATGGAGAGCACCGGGGAGCTGTTTTTT. It is translated as CASSHMESTGELFF.

This clone was seen more than once but under ten times. The V call is TRBV30, the J call TRBJ2-3; 11 bases are shared with TRBD2. After removal of 2 bases from V and 4 bases from J, the junction contained 2 bases not matched to a gene. CDR1 GTSNPN and CDR2 SVGIG come from the germline V gene (reference sequence). The CDR3 covers 14 residues. The CDR3 reads CAWSLGLAADTQYF. CDR3 sequence (DNA): TGTGCCTGGAGTCTGGGACTAGCGGCAGATACGCAGTATTTT.

This chain connects TRBV7-8 to TRBJ1-2; D not certain. The length of the CDR3 is 13 residues. Trimming stripped 3 bases from V and 2 bases from J, with 7 bases between. Germline CDR1 and CDR2: SGHVS and FQNEAQ. The CDR3 protein is CASSFNMNYGYTF. The DNA for the CDR3 is TGTGCCAGCAGCTTCAACATGAACTATGGCTACACCTTC.

The chain carries TRBV19 and TRBJ2-5; D is possibly TRBD2 (5 bases). The V gene lost 4 bases and the J gene lost 5 bases, with 11 bases spanning the gap. The CDR3 is 13 amino acids. CDR1 is LNHDA and CDR2 is SQIVND in the germline V gene (reference sequence). CDR3 residues: CASSNGMGETQYF. Written as DNA, the CDR3 is TGTGCCAGTAGTAACGGGATGGGGGAGACCCAGTACTTC.

The chain links TRBV14 to TRBJ2-7; perhaps D is TRBD1 or TRBD2 (5 bases each). Trimming cost V 0 bases and J 5 bases, with 14 bases left between them. Germline V gives CDR1 SGHDN, CDR2 FVKESK. This CDR3 has 15 residues. DNA for the CDR3: TGTGCCAGCAGCCAAGAACGGGACGGTTGGGACGAGCAGTACTTC. Translated: CASSQERDGWDEQYF.

This chain links TRBV6-2 or TRBV6-3 with TRBJ2-6, with D perhaps TRBD1 or TRBD2 (5 bases each). This CDR3 spans 15 amino acids. V lost 5 bases and J 1 base, leaving 9 bases between the germline ends. The germline CDR1 and CDR2 sequences are MNHEY and SVGEGT. In nucleotides, the CDR3 is TGTGCCAGCAGTCCCAGGGAGTCTGGGGCCAACGTCCTGACTTTC. It encodes CASSPRESGANVLTF.

The chain recombines TRBV30 with TRBJ2-4; unclear D gene. Germline assignment: CDR1 GTSNPN and CDR2 SVGIG (reference sequence). Trimming cost V 1 base and J 9 bases, with 13 bases left between them. The CDR3 runs to 13 residues. DNA of the CDR3: TGTGCCTGGAGTGCCTCAATGCACTCCATTCAGTACTTC. This sequence encodes CAWSASMHSIQYF.

The chain recombines TRBV28 with TRBJ2-1; TRBD2 aligns across 12 bases. Unmatched junction bases numbered 2, after V lost 5 bases and J lost 3 bases. Per the germline V gene, CDR1 is MDHEN and CDR2 is SYDVKM. CDR3 length: 15 residues. CDR3 in DNA: TGTGCCAGCAGTCCGACTAGCGGGAGCTACAATGAGCAGTTCTTC. Its protein is CASSPTSGSYNEQFF.

The chain joins TRBV30 to TRBJ1-5; D gene ambiguous. The ends were cut back, 5 bases at V and 0 bases at J, with 8 bases in the middle. The CDR3 contains 13 residues. Germline lookup yields CDR1 GTSNPN and CDR2 SVGIG (reference sequence). CDR3 sequence reads: CAWAESSNQPQHF. The CDR3 DNA follows: TGTGCCTGGGCAGAGAGTAGCAATCAGCCCCAGCATTTT.